A selection of T cell receptor beta chains follows, all from one sample in a study of technical replicates of blood from several donors. Sequencing was performed with immunoSEQ multiplex PCR; in TCRdb, only in-frame clones are kept and a portion is missing. The sample contains about 88,000 clones, just under 95% of which appear only once. The sequencing sample was made of T cells isolated from PBMCs. These receptors were taken from a human donor in good health. The CDR3 runs from the conserved cysteine through the conserved F or W. The D gene is left open where the match is weak. Only some rows state a clone size, as once, few, many or a class for expanded clones.

clone_size	v_call	j_call	d_call	cdr3_nt	cdr3_aa
.	TRBV27	TRBJ2-5	.	TGTGCCAGCAGTTTAACGGGAGAGACCCAGTACTTC	CASSLTGETQYF
.	TRBV14	TRBJ1-2	TRBD1	TGTGCCAGCAGCTTTACCGGGACAGGTGGATATGGCTACACCTTC	CASSFTGTGGYGYTF
.	TRBV11-2	TRBJ2-1	.	TGTGCCAGCAGCTTGGGACTCCCGAGCTCCTACAATGAGCAGTTCTTC	CASSLGLPSSYNEQFF
.	TRBV5-1	TRBJ1-4	TRBD1	TGCGCCAGCAGCTTGGGAGACCGTGGACAGGGGGGCAAGACTAATGAAAAACTGTTTTTT	CASSLGDRGQGGKTNEKLFF
.	TRBV2	TRBJ1-5	TRBD1	TGTGCCAGCAGAGCGACAGGGTCACGCAATCAGCCCCAGCATTTT	CASRATGSRNQPQHF
.	TRBV5-1	TRBJ2-6	TRBD1	TGCGCCAGCAGCTCACAGGGGGATAGTGACGTCCTGACTTTC	CASSSQGDSDVLTF
.	TRBV4-1	TRBJ1-1	TRBD1	TGCGCCAGCAGCCAAGATCGACGACAGGGGGCGCACACTGAAGCTTTCTTT	CASSQDRRQGAHTEAFF
.	TRBV27	TRBJ2-1	.	TGTGCCAGCAGTTTCGGTAGAATGGTCGATGAGCAGTTCTTC	CASSFGRMVDEQFF
few	TRBV15	TRBJ2-1	TRBD2	TGTGCCACCAGCAGAGATCCTAGCGGGGGTGTCGATGAGCAGTTCTTC	CATSRDPSGGVDEQFF
.	TRBV15	TRBJ1-5	.	TGTGCCACCAGTAGGGGTGGACAGCCCCAGCATTTT	CATSRGGQPQHF
.	TRBV7-3	TRBJ2-6	.	TGTGCCAGCAGCTTAGACAGGACTGGGGCCAACGTCCTGACTTTC	CASSLDRTGANVLTF
.	TRBV6-6	TRBJ2-7	.	TGTGCCAGCAGTTACGGGGGCTGGTACGAGCAGTACTTC	CASSYGGWYEQYF
.	TRBV19	TRBJ1-1	TRBD1	TGTGCCAGTAGTGACAGGGGAATGAACACTGAAGCTTTCTTT	CASSDRGMNTEAFF
.	TRBV25-1	TRBJ2-2	TRBD1	TGTGCCAGCAGTCCACCGACAGGGGCCTGGGAGCTGTTTTTT	CASSPPTGAWELFF
.	TRBV30	TRBJ2-3	.	TGTGCCTGGAGTGTACAGGCCGGGACTTATCTGCAGTATTTT	CAWSVQAGTYLQYF
.	TRBV28	TRBJ2-3	.	TGTGCCAGCAGTTCCACCCCGGCAGCGGACCTCACAGATACGCAGTATTTT	CASSSTPAADLTDTQYF
once	TRBV9	TRBJ1-5	.	TGTGCCAGCAGCGTATGGGGAGGGAATCAGCCCCAGCATTTT	CASSVWGGNQPQHF
.	TRBV11-1	TRBJ2-1	.	TGTGCCAGCAGCTTACAGCGCTACAATGAGCAGTTCTTC	CASSLQRYNEQFF
.	TRBV12-5	TRBJ2-1	.	TGTGCTAGTGGTACTCCCCCCACGAGAACAGGGAACAATGAGCAGTTCTTC	CASGTPPTRTGNNEQFF
.	TRBV4-1	TRBJ2-2	TRBD2	TGCGCCAGCGGTCAAGCGGGAGCGGGCACCAGGGAGCTGTTTTTT	CASGQAGAGTRELFF
.	TRBV7-8	TRBJ2-2	.	TGTGCCCATGCCCGATCGAGCACCGGGGAGCTGTTTTTT	CAHARSSTGELFF
.	TRBV6-1	TRBJ1-3	TRBD1	TGTGCCAGCACCACAGGGGACTCTGGAAACACCATATATTTT	CASTTGDSGNTIYF
.	TRBV18	TRBJ2-3	TRBD2	TGTGCCAGCTCACCACGAACTAGCGGGGTTGATACGCAGTATTTT	CASSPRTSGVDTQYF
.	TRBV4-1	TRBJ2-5	TRBD1	TGCGCCAGCAGCCAGGAGTGGACAGGAGAGACCCAGTACTTC	CASSQEWTGETQYF
.	TRBV19	TRBJ1-1	TRBD1	TGTGCCAGTGGGACAGCGAACACTGAAGCTTTCTTT	CASGTANTEAFF
.	TRBV27	TRBJ2-3	.	TGTGCCAGCGGGATAGCGGATACGCAGTATTTT	CASGIADTQYF
.	TRBV7-2	TRBJ2-7	.	TGTGCCAGCAGCTTATCCCTAGCTACCTATTCCTACGAGCAGTACTTC	CASSLSLATYSYEQYF
.	TRBV11-2	TRBJ2-2	TRBD2	TGTGCCAGCAACAACCTCGGGCAGCGGGAGGGGGGCACCGGGGAGCTGTTTTTT	CASNNLGQREGGTGELFF
.	TRBV12-5	TRBJ2-3	.	TGTGCTAGTGGTTCATCCTCCAGTGCAGATACGCAGTATTTT	CASGSSSSADTQYF
.	TRBV9	TRBJ1-1	.	TGTGCCAGCAGCGTAGTTGGGGGGTCCACTGAAGCTTTCTTT	CASSVVGGSTEAFF
.	TRBV6-4	TRBJ2-1	TRBD2	TGTGCCAGCAGTGACTCGGCTAGCGGGGGGTCAGATGAGCAGTTCTTC	CASSDSASGGSDEQFF
few	TRBV28	TRBJ1-1	TRBD1	TGTGCCAGCACCTTTACAGGGGGCAATGCTGAAGCTTTCTTT	CASTFTGGNAEAFF
.	TRBV5-6	TRBJ1-2	.	TGTGCCAGCAGCTTGGGAACGGAGGGCGGCTACACCTTC	CASSLGTEGGYTF
.	TRBV2	TRBJ2-7	.	TGTGCCAGCAGAGAGGACTCAGGAGGTTTTGAGCAGTACTTC	CASREDSGGFEQYF
.	TRBV5-1	TRBJ1-5	.	TGCGCCAGCAGCCTCAGGAGGAGGGGCGGTTTTTGGAATCAGCCCCAGCATTTT	CASSLRRRGGFWNQPQHF
.	TRBV6-5	TRBJ1-2	.	TGTGCCAGCAGTTCAGTAGGGGCCGATGACTATGGCTACACCTTC	CASSSVGADDYGYTF
.	TRBV5-1	TRBJ2-2	TRBD2	TGCGCCAGCAGCTTTCCGCGGGGGGGCCTCCCCGGGGAGCTGTTTTTT	CASSFPRGGLPGELFF
.	TRBV7-8	TRBJ1-1	.	TGTGCCAGCAGCATAAGGGGGGGGAACACTGAAGCTTTCTTT	CASSIRGGNTEAFF
.	TRBV5-6	TRBJ2-7	.	TGTGCCAGCAGCTGGGGGGAGGCCAATTACGAGCAGTACTTC	CASSWGEANYEQYF
.	TRBV7-9	TRBJ2-3	TRBD2	TGTGCCAGCAGATCTGACCCCGGACTAGCCTACACAGATACGCAGTATTTT	CASRSDPGLAYTDTQYF
.	TRBV11-3	TRBJ1-1	.	TGTGCCAGCAGCCTTAGCTTCGGGAGAATGAACACTGAAGCTTTCTTT	CASSLSFGRMNTEAFF
.	TRBV11-3	TRBJ1-6	.	TGTGCCAGCAGCTCCCGGACAGACAATTCACCCCTCCACTTT	CASSSRTDNSPLHF
.	TRBV5-1	TRBJ2-5	TRBD1	TGCGCCAGCAGAGACGACAGGGGGGGTGAGACCCAGTACTTC	CASRDDRGGETQYF
.	TRBV11-2	TRBJ1-5	.	TGTGCCAGCAGTACCCAGGGAGGTCAGCCCCAGCATTTT	CASSTQGGQPQHF
once	TRBV18	TRBJ2-1	TRBD1	TGTGCCAGCTCACCACCGGGACAGGGTTTCTACAATGAGCAGTTCTTC	CASSPPGQGFYNEQFF
few	TRBV19	TRBJ1-1	TRBD1	TGTGCCAGTAGTTACAGGGGGCAGTTCACTGAAGCTTTCTTT	CASSYRGQFTEAFF
.	TRBV28	TRBJ2-3	.	TGTGCCAGCAGGTTTGGCGGGCCTCTTATCACAGATACGCAGTATTTT	CASRFGGPLITDTQYF
.	TRBV28	TRBJ2-7	.	TGTGCCAGCAGTTTATACTGGGGGGTGGGAGCCTACGAGCAGTACTTC	CASSLYWGVGAYEQYF
.	TRBV19	TRBJ2-1	.	TGTGCCAGTAGCGTGGACTGGCCCTCCTACAATGAGCAGTTCTTC	CASSVDWPSYNEQFF
.	TRBV5-1	TRBJ2-7	.	TGCGCCAGCAGCGGGGAGGGGTCGGGGGCCGGTTCGAACTTC	CASSGEGSGAGSNF